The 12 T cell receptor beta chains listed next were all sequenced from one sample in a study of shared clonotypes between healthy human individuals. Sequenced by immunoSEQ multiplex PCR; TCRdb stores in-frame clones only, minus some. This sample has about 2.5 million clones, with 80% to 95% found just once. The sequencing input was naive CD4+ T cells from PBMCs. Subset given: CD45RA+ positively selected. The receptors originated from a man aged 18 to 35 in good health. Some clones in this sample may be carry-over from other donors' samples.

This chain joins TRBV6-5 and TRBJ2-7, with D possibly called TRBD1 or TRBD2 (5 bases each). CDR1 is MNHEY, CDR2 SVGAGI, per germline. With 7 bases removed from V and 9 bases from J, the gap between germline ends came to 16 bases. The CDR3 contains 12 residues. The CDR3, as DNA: TGTGCCAGCAACGTACCTGGGGGATCGCAGTACTTC. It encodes CASNVPGGSQYF.

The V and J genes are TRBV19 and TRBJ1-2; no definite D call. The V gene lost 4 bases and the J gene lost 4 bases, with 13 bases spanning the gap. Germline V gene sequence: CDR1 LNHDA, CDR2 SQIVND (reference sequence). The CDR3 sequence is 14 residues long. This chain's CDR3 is CASSRERTSYGYTF. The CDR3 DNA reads TGTGCCAGTAGTAGGGAACGGACGAGCTATGGCTACACCTTC.

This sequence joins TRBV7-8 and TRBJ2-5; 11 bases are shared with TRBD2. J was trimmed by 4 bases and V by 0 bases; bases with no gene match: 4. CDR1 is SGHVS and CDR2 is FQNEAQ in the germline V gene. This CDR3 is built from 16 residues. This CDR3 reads CASSLAVTSGRETQYF. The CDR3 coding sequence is TGTGCCAGCAGCTTAGCGGTAACTAGCGGGAGAGAGACCCAGTACTTC. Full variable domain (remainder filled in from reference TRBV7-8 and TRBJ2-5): GAGVSQSPRYKVAKRGQDVALRCDPISGHVSLFWYQQALGQGPEFLTYFQNEAQLDKSGLPSDRFFAERPEGSVSTLKIQRTQQEDSAVYLCASSLAVTSGRETQYFGPGTRLLVL.

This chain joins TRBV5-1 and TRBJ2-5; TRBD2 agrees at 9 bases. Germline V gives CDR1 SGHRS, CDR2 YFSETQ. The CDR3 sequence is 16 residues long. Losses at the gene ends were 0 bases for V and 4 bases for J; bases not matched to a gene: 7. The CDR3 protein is CASSLEAGGPLETQYF. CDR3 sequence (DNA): TGCGCCAGCAGCTTGGAGGCGGGAGGGCCCCTAGAGACCCAGTACTTC.

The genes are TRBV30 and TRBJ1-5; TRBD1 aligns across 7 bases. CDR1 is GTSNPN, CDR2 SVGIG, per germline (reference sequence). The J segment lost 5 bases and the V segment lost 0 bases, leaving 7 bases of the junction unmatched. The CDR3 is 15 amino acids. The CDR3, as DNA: TGTGCCTGGAGTGTACGTGGCAGGGGGGATCAGCCCCAGCATTTT. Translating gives CAWSVRGRGDQPQHF. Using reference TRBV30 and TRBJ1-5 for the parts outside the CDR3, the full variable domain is SQTIHQWPATLVQPVGSPLSLECTVEGTSNPNLYWYRQAAGRGLQLLFYSVGIGQISSEVPQNLSASRPQDRQFILSSKKLLLSDSGFYLCAWSVRGRGDQPQHFGDGTRLSIL.

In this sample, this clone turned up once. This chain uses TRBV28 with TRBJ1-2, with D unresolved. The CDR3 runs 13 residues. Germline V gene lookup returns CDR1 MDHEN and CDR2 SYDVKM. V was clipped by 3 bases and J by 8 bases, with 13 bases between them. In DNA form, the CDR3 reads TGTGCCAGCAGTTTCCCCAAGATGGGAGGCTACACCTTC. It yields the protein CASSFPKMGGYTF.

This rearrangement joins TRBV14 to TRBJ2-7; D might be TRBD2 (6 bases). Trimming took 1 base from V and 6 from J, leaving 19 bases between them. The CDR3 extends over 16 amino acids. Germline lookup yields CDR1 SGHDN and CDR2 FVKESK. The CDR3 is CASSQGLGEVYSEQYF. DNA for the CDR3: TGTGCCAGCAGCCAAGGCTTAGGGGAGGTCTACTCCGAGCAGTACTTC.

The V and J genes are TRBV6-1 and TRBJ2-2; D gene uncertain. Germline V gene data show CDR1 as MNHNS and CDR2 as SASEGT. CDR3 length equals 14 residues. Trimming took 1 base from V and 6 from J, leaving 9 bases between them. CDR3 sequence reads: CASSEEGWAGELFF. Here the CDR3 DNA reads TGTGCCAGCAGTGAAGAAGGGTGGGCCGGGGAGCTGTTTTTT.

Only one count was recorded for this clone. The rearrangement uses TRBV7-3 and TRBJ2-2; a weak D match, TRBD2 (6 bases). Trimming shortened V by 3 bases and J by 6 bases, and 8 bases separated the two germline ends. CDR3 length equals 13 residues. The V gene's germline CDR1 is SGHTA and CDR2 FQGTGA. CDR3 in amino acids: CASSFTSPGELFF. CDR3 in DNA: TGTGCCAGCAGCTTTACTAGCCCCGGGGAGCTGTTTTTT. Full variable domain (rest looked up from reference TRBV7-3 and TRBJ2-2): GAGVSQTPSNKVTEKGKYVELRCDPISGHTALYWYRQSLGQGPEFLIYFQGTGAADDSGLPNDRFFAVRPEGSVSTLKIQRTERGDSAVYLCASSFTSPGELFFGEGSRLTVL.

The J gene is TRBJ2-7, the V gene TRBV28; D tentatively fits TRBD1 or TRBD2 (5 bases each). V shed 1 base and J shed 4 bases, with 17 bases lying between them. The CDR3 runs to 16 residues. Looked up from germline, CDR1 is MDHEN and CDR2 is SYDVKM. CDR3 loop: CASSLLGRDWNYEQYF. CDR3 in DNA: TGTGCCAGCAGTTTATTGGGACGGGATTGGAATTACGAGCAGTACTTC.

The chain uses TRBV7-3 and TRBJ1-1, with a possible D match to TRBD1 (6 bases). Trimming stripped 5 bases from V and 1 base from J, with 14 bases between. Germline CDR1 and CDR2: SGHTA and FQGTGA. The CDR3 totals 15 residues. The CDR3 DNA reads TGTGCCAGCAGCCGTCGAGGGGGGACGAACACTGAAGCTTTCTTT. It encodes CASSRRGGTNTEAFF.

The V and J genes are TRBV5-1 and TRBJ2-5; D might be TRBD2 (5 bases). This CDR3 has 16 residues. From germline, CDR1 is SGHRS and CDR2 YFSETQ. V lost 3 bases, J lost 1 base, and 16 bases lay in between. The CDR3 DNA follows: TGCGCCAGCAGCTCGCCTCGGGGTAGGGTCCAAGAGACCCAGTACTTC. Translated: CASSSPRGRVQETQYF.